This T cell receptor (beta chain) emerged from a study of OX40 agonist ivuxolimab in advanced cancers. Study-level background: Ivuxolimab was a fully human IgG2 agonistic monoclonal antibody targeting the costimulatory receptor OX40 (CD134). Intravenous ivuxolimab was administered to patients every 2 weeks at six dose levels: 0.01, 0.1, 0.3, 1.5, 3 and 10 mg/kg. Partial responses were achieved by three dose-escalation patients, of whom one had hepatocellular carcinoma and two had cutaneous melanoma. Among the 52 dose-escalation patients, around 20 had hepatocellular carcinoma, 15 melanoma, 9 renal cell carcinoma and 9 head and neck cancer. A male proportion of nearly 85% and a mean age of about 60 years, ranging from roughly 23 to 90, were recorded for the dose-escalation cohort. The point of sequencing TCRbeta in the periphery was to test whether ivuxolimab changed TCR sequence diversity and drove clonal T-cell expansion. Prior anti-PD-1, anti-PD-L1 or anti-CTLA-4 therapy was permitted, and checkpoint inhibitors had been received by under 50% of dose-escalation patients. The paper describes the monotherapy dose-escalation part (N of about 47 patients) of the phase I trial of ivuxolimab. The investigation overall reported the following: The antigen specificity of the clonally expanded peripheral T cells was not determined. At doses of 0.1 to 3.0 mg/kg, clonal expansion of both CD4+ and CD8+ blood T cells was observed from baseline to week 6. In the 0.1-3.0 mg/kg groups, partial responders had among the lowest normalized peripheral clonal expansion, particularly in CD8+ T cells. Low levels of normalized T-cell clonal expansion were also shown by some nonresponding patients. After ivuxolimab, expanded clones were on average more numerous among CD8+ T cells than among CD4+ T cells.

For sequencing of the TCRbeta CDR3 region, genomic DNA was extracted from the sorted cells. TCRbeta CDR3 regions were sequenced using the immunoSEQ Assay. The table comes from immuneACCESS by way of TCRdb, which keeps in-frame sequences with V and J called. Part of the clones is missing from these tables; in studies checked, under half for an unresolved V gene and the rest for unknown reasons. Counted in this sample were tens of thousands of clones; 82% of them appeared once. The ten top clones hold roughly 1.5% of the sample. Trimming takes 1 base off V and 2 bases off J; junction bases not matched to a gene: 7. The germline V gene provides CDR1 SGHVS and CDR2 FQNEAQ. From the cysteine through the phenylalanine, the CDR3 covers 17 amino acids. The read is trimmed to its CDR3 DNA, 51 bases read in frame from base 1. Points on this clone: Its antigen specificity is not known. Per-base qualities were not stored, and no clone one base away is much larger.

Patients with autoimmune disease history or receiving systemic immunosuppression were excluded from the trial. Peripheral blood for TCR sequencing was collected from all dose cohorts at baseline, on cycle 4 day 1, and on cycle 7 day 1. The samples were taken from a phase I, first-in-human, multicenter, open-label dose-escalation trial of ivuxolimab. Adults with locally advanced or metastatic melanoma, renal cell carcinoma, hepatocellular carcinoma or head and neck squamous cell carcinoma were enrolled in the trial. CD4+ and CD8+ T cells were sorted separately from peripheral blood before TCR sequencing.

The material was CD4+ or CD8+ T cells sorted from blood, obtained in a trial of the OX40 agonist ivuxolimab. The chain uses TRBV7-8 and TRBJ2-2; 7 bases in the junction line up with TRBD2. The TCR was taken from an adult with an advanced solid tumor such as melanoma, head and neck, liver or kidney cancer. CDR3 loop: CASSLVGSGGNTGELFF. The nucleotides read TGTGCCAGCAGCTTAGTGGGTTCGGGGGGTAACACCGGGGAGCTGTTTTTT.